The sequence of this T cell receptor (beta chain) was determined in a study of blood T cell repertoires in COVID-19. Study overall: The samples span acute and convalescent COVID-19 from the United States, Italy and Spain.

Original analysis: Nucleated cell counts were estimated from reference gene primer amplification. TCRdb's copy holds only in-frame clones and misses some; the assay was immunoSEQ multiplex PCR. V, J and clone size are those of that table, while D and trimming were read from the DNA. This sample has some 97,000 clones, with approximately 88% found just once. CDR3 length equals 15 residues. J gave up 9 bases and V 7 bases, and 13 bases lay outside the gene matches. Germline V gene sequence: CDR1 MNHEY, CDR2 SVGAGI. The TCR comes from a woman aged 55-70 years with acute or convalescent COVID-19. V is TRBV6-5 and J is TRBJ2-1, with TRBD2 matching over 9 bases. Sequenced: peripheral blood. The CDR3 region has the DNA TGTGCCAGCAAGTCCCTAGCGGGAACGGGGGGTGAGCAGTTCTTC. Its translation is CASKSLAGTGGEQFF.